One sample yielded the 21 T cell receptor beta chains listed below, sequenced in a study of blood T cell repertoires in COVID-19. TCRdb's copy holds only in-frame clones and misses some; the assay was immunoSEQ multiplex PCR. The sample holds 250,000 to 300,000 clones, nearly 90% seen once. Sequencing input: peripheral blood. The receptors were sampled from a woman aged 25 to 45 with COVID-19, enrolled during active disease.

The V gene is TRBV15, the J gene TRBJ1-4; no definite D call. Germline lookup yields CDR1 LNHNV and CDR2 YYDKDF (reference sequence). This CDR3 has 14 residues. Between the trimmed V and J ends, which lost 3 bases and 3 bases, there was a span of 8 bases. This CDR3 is CATSSRLANEKLFF. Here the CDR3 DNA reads TGTGCCACCAGCAGTCGGTTAGCTAATGAAAAACTGTTTTTT.

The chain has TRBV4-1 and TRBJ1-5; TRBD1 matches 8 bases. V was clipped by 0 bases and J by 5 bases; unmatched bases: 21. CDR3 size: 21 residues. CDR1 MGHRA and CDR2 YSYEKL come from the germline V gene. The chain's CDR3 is CASSQEGIGQGLRGGYQPQHF. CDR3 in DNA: TGCGCCAGCAGCCAAGAGGGGATTGGACAGGGATTAAGGGGAGGATATCAGCCCCAGCATTTT.

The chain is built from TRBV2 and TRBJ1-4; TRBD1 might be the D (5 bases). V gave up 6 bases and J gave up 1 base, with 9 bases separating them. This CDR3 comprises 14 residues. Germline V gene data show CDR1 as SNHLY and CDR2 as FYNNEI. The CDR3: CASRGRLTNEKLFF. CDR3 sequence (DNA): TGTGCCAGCAGGGGGCGCCTAACTAATGAAAAACTGTTTTTT.

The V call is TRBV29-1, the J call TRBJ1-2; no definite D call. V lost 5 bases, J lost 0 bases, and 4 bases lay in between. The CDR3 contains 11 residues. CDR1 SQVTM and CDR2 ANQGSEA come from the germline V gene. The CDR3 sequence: CSVSANYGYTF. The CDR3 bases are TGCAGCGTTAGCGCTAACTATGGCTACACCTTC.

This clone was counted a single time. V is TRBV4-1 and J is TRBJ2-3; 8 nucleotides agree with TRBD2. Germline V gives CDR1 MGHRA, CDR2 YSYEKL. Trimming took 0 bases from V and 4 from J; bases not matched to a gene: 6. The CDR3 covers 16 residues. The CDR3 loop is CASSQEGTRGPDTQYF. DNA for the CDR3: TGCGCCAGCAGCCAAGAAGGGACTAGGGGTCCAGATACGCAGTATTTT.

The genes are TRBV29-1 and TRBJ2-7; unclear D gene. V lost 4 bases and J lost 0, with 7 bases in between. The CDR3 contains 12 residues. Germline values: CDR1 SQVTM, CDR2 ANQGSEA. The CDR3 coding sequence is TGCAGCGTTGTGAGCATCTCCTACGAGCAGTACTTC. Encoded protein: CSVVSISYEQYF.

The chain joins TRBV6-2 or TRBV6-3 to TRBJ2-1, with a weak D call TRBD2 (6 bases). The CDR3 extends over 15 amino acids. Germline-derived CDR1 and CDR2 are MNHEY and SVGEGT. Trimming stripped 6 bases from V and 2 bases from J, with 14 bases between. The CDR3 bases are TGTGCCAGCAGCGAGGGAGGTCTCCCCTACAATGAGCAGTTCTTC. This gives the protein CASSEGGLPYNEQFF.

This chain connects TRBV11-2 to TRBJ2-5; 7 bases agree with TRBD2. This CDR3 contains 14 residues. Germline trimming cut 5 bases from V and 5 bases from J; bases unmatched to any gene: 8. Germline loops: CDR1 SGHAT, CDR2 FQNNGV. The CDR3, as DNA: TGTGCCAGCAGCCTATCCAGCGGGGTTGAGACCCAGTACTTC. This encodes CASSLSSGVETQYF.

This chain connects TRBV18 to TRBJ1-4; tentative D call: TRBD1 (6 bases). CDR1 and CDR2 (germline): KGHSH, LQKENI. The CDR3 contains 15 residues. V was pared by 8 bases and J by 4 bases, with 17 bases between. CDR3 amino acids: CASTDLRGGNEKLFF. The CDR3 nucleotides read TGTGCCAGCACCGACCTCAGAGGGGGTAATGAAAAACTGTTTTTT.

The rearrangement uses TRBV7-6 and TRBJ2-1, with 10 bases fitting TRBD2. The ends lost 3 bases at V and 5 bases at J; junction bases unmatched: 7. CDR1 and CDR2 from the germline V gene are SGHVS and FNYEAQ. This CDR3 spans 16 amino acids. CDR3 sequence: CASSFVAGGPHNEQFF. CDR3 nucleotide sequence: TGTGCCAGCAGCTTTGTAGCGGGGGGCCCACACAATGAGCAGTTCTTC.

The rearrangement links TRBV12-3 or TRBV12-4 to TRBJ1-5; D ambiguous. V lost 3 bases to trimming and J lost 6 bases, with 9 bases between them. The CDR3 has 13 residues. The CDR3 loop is CASSFQIIQPQHF. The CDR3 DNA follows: TGTGCCAGCAGTTTCCAGATAATTCAGCCCCAGCATTTT.

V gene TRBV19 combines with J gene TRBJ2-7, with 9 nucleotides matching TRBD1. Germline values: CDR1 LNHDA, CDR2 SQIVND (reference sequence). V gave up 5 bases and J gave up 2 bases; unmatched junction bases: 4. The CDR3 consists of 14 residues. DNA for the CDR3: TGTGCCAGTAGTGCCGGGACAGGGCCCTACGAGCAGTACTTC. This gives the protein CASSAGTGPYEQYF.

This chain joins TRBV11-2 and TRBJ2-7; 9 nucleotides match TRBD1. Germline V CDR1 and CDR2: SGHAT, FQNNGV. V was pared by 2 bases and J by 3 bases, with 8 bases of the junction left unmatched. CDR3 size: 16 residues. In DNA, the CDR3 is TGTGCCAGCAGCTTATTGTCGGGACAGGGTGTCTACGAGCAGTACTTC. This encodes CASSLLSGQGVYEQYF.

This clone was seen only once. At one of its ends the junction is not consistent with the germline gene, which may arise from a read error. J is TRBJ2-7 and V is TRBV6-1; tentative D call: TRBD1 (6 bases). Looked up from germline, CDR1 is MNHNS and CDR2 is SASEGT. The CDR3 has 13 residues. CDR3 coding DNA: TGTGCCAGCAGTGAACACAGGGTTATGTCCCGCGACTTC. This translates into CASSEHRVMSRDF.

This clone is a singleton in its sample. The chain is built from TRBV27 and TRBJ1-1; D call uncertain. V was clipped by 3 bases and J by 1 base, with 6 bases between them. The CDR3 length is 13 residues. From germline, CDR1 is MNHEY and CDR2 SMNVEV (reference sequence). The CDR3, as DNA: TGTGCCAGCAGTTTTTTTAGGAACACTGAAGCTTTCTTT. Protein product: CASSFFRNTEAFF.

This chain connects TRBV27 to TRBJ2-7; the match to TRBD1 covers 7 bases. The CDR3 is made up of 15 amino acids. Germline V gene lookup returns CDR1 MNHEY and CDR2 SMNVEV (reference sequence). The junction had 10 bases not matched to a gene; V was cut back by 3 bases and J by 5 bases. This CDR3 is CASSFRWGQQDEQYF. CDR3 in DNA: TGTGCCAGCAGTTTCCGATGGGGACAGCAGGACGAGCAGTACTTC.

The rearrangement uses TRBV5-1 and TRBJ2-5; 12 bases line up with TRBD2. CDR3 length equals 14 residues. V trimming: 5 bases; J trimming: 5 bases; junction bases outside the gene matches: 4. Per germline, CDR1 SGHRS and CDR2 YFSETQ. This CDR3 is CASRSSGGAETQYF. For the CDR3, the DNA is TGCGCCAGCAGATCTAGCGGGGGGGCGGAGACCCAGTACTTC. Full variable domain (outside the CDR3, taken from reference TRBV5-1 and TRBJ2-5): KAGVTQTPRYLIKTRGQQVTLSCSPISGHRSVSWYQQTPGQGLQFLFEYFSETQRNKGNFPGRFSGRQFSNSRSEMNVSTLELGDSALYLCASRSSGGAETQYFGPGTRLLVL.

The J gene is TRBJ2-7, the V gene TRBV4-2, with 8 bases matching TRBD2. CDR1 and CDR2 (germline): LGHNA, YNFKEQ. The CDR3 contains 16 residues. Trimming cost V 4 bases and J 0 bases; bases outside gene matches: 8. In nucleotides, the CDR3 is TGTGCCAGCAGCCCCTCCCTCGGGACTAGCTCCTACGAGCAGTACTTC. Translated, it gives CASSPSLGTSSYEQYF.

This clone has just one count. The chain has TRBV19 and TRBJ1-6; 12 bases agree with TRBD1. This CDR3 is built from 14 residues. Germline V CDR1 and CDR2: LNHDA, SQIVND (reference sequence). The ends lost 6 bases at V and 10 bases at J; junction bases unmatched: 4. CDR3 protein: CASRTGTGGSPLHF. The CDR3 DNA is TGTGCCAGTAGAACCGGGACAGGGGGCTCACCCCTCCACTTT.

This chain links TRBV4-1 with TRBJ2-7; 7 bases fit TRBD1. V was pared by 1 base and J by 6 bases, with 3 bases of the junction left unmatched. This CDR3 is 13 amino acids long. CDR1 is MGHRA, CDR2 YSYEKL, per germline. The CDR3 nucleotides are TGCGCCAGCAGCCAAGTGGGGACAGCCGAGCAGTACTTC. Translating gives CASSQVGTAEQYF.

The CDR3 reads CASSADPGGGKPQHF. DNA of the CDR3: TGTGCCAGCAGCGCGGATCCAGGGGGCGGCAAGCCCCAGCATTTT. The V call is TRBV5-4, the J call TRBJ1-5, with 8 bases fitting TRBD1. The V gene's germline CDR1 is SGHNT and CDR2 YYREEE (reference sequence). The CDR3 extends over 15 amino acids. With 4 bases clipped from V and 8 bases from J, the junction kept 11 bases outside the gene matches.